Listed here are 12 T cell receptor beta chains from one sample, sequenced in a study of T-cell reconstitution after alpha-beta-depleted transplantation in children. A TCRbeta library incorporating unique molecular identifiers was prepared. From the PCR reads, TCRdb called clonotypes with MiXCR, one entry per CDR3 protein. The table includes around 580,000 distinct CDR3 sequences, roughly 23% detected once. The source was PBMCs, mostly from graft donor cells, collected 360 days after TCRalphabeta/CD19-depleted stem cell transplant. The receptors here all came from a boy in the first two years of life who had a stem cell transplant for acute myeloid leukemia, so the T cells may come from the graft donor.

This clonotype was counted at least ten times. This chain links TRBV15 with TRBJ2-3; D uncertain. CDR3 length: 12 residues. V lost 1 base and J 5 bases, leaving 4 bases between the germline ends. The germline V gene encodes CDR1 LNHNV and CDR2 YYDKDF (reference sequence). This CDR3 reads CATSRGGDTQYF. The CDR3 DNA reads TGTGCCACCAGCAGAGGGGGAGATACGCAGTATTTT. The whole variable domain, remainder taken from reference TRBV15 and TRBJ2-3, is DAMVIQNPRYQVTQFGKPVTLSCSQTLNHNVMYWYQQKSSQAPKLLFHYYDKDFNNEADTPDNFQSRRPNTSFCFLDIRSPGLGDTAMYLCATSRGGDTQYFGPGTRLTVL.

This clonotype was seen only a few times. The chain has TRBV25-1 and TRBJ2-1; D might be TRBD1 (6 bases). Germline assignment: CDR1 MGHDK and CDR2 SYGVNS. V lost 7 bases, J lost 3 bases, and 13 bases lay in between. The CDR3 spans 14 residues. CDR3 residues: CASTVSGDYNEQFF. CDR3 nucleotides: TGTGCCAGCACTGTTTCAGGGGACTACAATGAGCAGTTCTTC.

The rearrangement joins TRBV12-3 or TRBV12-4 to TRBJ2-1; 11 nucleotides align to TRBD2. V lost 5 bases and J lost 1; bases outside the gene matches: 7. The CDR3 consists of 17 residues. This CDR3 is CASSRTSGGRSYNEQFF. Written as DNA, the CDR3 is TGTGCCAGCAGTCGCACTAGCGGGGGCCGTTCCTACAATGAGCAGTTCTTC.

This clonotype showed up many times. The CDR3 DNA reads TGCGCCACCCACCCCGGGACAGATTACAATGAGCAGTTCTTC. Translation: CATHPGTDYNEQFF. This rearrangement joins TRBV5-1 to TRBJ2-1; 7 bases map to TRBD1. Germline V CDR1 and CDR2: SGHRS, YFSETQ. This CDR3 region has 14 residues. V shed 9 bases and J 4 bases; nucleotides not matched to a gene: 10.

The CDR3 DNA sequence: TGTGCCAGCGTAAGGTACCACACAGATACGCAGTATTTT. This gives the protein CASVRYHTDTQYF. The chain combines TRBV28 with TRBJ2-3; unclear D gene. The V and J ends lost 8 bases and 2 bases respectively, with 11 bases between them. Germline CDR1 MDHEN, CDR2 SYDVKM. The CDR3 has 13 amino acids.

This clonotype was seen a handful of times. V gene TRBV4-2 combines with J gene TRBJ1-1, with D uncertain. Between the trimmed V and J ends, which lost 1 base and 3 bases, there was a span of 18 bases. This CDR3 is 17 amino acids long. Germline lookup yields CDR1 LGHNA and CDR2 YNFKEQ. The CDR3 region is CASSQVGLAGEDTEAFF. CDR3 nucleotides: TGTGCCAGCAGCCAAGTAGGACTGGCAGGTGAGGACACTGAAGCTTTCTTT.

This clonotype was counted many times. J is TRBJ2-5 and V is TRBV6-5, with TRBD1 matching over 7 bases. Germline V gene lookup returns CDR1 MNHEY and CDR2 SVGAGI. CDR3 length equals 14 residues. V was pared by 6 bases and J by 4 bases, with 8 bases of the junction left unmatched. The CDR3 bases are TGTGCCAGCAGCACTGACAGGGATGGAGAGACCCAGTACTTC. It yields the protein CASSTDRDGETQYF.

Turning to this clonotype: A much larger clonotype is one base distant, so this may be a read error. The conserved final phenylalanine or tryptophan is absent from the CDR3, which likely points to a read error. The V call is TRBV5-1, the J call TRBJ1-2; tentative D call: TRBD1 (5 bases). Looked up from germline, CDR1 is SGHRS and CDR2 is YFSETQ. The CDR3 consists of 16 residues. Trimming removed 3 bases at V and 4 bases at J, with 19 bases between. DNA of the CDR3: TGCGCCAGCAGCTCCAACCCTTCGACAGCCTCCTATGGCTACACCTTG. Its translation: CASSSNPSTASYGYTL.

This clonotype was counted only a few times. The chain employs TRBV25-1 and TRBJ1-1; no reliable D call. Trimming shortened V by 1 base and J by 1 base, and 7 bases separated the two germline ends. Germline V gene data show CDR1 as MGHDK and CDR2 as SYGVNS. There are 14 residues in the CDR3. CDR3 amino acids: CASSEFGTNTEAFF. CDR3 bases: TGTGCCAGCAGTGAATTTGGCACGAACACTGAAGCTTTCTTT.

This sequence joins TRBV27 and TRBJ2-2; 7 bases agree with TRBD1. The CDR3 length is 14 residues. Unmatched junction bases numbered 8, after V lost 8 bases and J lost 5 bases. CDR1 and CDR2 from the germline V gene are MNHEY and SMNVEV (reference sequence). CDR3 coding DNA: TGTGCCAGCCGAACAGGGGTGGCTACCGGGGAGCTGTTTTTT. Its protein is CASRTGVATGELFF.

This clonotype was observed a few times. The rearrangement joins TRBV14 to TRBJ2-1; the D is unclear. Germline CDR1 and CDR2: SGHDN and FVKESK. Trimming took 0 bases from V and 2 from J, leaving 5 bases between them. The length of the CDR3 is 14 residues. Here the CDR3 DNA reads TGTGCCAGCAGCCAAGATCCCCCCTACAATGAGCAGTTCTTC. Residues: CASSQDPPYNEQFF.

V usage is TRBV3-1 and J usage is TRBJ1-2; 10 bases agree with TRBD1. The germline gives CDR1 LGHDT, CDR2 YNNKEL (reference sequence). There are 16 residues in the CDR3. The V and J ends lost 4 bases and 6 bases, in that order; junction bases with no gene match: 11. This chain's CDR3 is CASSRIRTGGTDGYTF. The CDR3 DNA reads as TGTGCCAGCAGCCGAATTAGGACAGGGGGGACGGATGGCTACACCTTC. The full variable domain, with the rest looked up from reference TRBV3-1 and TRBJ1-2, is DTAVSQTPKYLVTQMGNDKSIKCEQNLGHDTMYWYKQDSKKFLKIMFSYNNKELIINETVPNRFSPKSPDKAHLNLHINSLELGDSAVYFCASSRIRTGGTDGYTFGSGTRLTVV.